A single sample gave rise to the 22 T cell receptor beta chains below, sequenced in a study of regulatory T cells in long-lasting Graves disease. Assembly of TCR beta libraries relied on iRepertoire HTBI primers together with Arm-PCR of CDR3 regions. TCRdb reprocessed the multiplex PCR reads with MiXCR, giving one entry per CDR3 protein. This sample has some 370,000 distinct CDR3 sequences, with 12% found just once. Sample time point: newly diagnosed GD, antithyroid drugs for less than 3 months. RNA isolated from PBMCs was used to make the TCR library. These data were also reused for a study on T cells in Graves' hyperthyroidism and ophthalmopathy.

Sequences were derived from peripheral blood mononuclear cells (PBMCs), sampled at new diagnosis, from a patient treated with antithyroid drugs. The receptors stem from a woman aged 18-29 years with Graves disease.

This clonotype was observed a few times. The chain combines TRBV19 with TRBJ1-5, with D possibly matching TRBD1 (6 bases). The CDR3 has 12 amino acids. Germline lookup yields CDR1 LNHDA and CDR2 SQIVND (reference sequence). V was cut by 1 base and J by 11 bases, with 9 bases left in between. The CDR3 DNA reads TGTGCCAGTAGTATAGGACAGGCGGCCCAGCATTTT. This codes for CASSIGQAAQHF.

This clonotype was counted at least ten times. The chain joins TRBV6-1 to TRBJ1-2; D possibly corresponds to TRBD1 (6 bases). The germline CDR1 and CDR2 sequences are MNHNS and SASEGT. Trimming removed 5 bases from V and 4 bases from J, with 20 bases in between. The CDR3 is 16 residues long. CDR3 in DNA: TGTGCCAGCAGTACCGACAGGCAACCTACGGGCTATGGCTACACCTTC. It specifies CASSTDRQPTGYGYTF.

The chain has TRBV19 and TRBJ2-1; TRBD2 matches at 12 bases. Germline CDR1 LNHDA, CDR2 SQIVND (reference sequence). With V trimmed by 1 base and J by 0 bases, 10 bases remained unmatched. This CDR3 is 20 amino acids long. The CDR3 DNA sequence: TGTGCCAGTAGTATAGGTAGTCTAGCGGGAGGGTCAGCCTCCTACAATGAGCAGTTCTTC. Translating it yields CASSIGSLAGGSASYNEQFF.

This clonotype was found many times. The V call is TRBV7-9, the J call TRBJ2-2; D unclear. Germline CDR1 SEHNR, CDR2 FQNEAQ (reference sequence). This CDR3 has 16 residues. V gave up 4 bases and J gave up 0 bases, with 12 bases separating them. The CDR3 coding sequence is TGTGCCAGCAGCTCCCCTAACGTTGCGAACACCGGGGAGCTGTTTTTT. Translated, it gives CASSSPNVANTGELFF.

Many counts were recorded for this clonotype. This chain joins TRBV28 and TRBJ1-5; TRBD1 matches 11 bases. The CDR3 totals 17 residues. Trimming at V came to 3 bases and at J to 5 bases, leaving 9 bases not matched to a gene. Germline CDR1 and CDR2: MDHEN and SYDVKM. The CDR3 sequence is CASSFWGQGVVDQPQHF. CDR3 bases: TGTGCCAGCAGTTTTTGGGGACAGGGGGTGGTCGATCAGCCCCAGCATTTT.

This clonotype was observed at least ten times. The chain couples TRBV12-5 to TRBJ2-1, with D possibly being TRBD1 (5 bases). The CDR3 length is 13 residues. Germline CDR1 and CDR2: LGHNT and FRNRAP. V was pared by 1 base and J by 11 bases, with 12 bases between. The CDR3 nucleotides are TGTGCTAGTGGTTTGGCTCCGACAGTTAAGCAGTTCTTC. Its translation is CASGLAPTVKQFF.

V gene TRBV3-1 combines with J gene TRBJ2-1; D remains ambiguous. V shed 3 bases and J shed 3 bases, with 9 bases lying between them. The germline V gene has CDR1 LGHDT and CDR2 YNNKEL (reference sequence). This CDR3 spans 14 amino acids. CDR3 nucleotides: TGTGCCAGCAGCCAGGGGAACAACTACAATGAGCAGTTCTTC. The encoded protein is CASSQGNNYNEQFF.

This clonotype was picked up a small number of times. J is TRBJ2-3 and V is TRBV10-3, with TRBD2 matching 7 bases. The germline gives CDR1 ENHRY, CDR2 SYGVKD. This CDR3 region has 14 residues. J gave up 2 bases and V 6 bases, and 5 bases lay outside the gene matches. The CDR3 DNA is TGTGCCATCAGCCGACTAGCCGACACAGATACGCAGTATTTT. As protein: CAISRLADTDTQYF.

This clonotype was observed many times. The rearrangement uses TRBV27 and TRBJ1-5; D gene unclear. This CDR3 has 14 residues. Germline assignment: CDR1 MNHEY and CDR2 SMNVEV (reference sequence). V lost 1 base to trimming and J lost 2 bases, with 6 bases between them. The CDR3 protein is CASSLYPGNQPQHF. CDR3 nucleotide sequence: TGTGCCAGCAGTTTATATCCGGGCAATCAGCCCCAGCATTTT.

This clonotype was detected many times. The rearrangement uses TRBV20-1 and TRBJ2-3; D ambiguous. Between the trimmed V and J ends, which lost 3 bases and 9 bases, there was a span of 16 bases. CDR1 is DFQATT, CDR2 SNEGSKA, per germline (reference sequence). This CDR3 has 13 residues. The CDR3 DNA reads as TGCAGTGCTAGTCCTGGACCCCCAGGAACGCAGTATTTT. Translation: CSASPGPPGTQYF.

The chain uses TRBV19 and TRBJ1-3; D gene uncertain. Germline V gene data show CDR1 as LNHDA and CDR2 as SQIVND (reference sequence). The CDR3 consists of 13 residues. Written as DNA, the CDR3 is TGTGCTTCTCGGGTGACCTCTGGAAACACCATATATTTT. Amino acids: CASRVTSGNTIYF.

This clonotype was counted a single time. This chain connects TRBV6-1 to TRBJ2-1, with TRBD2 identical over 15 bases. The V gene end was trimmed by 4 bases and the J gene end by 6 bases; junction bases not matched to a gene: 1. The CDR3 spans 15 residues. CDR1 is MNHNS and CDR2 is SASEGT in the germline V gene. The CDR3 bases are TGTGCCAGCAGTGGGACTAGCGGGGGGGCCAATGAGCAGTTCTTC. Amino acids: CASSGTSGGANEQFF.

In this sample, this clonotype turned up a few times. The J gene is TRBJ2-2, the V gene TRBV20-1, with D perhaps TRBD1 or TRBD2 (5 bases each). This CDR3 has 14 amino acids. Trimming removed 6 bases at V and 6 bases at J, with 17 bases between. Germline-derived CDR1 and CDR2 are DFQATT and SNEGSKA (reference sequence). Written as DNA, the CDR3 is TGCAGTGCCATACATTCAGGGAGCTCCGGGGAGCTGTTTTTT. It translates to CSAIHSGSSGELFF.

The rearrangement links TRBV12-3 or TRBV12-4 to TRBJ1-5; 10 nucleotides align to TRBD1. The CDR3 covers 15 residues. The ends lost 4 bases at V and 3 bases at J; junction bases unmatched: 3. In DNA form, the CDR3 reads TGTGCCAGCAGTTCGGGACAGGGGAACAATCAGCCCCAGCATTTT. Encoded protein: CASSSGQGNNQPQHF.

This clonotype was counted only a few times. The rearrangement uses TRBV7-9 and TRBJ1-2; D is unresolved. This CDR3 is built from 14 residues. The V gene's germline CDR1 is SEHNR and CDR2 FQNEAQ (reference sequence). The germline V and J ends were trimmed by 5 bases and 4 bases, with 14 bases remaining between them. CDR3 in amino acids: CASSLYTRPYGYTF. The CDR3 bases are TGTGCCAGCAGCCTCTACACCAGACCCTATGGCTACACCTTC.

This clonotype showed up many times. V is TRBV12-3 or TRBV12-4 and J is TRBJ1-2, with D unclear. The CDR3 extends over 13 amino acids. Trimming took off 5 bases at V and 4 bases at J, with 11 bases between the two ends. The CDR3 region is CASSPLVSYGYTF. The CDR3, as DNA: TGTGCCAGCAGTCCTCTCGTGTCCTATGGCTACACCTTC.

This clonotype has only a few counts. This chain's CDR3 is CASTLGGMLAPHF. In DNA, the CDR3 is TGTGCCAGCACCTTGGGGGGGATGCTGGCTCCACATTTT. The V and J genes are TRBV6-1 and TRBJ1-5; D might be TRBD1 (5 bases). This CDR3 has 13 amino acids. With 7 bases removed from V and 16 bases from J, the gap between germline ends came to 23 bases. Per germline, CDR1 MNHNS and CDR2 SASEGT.

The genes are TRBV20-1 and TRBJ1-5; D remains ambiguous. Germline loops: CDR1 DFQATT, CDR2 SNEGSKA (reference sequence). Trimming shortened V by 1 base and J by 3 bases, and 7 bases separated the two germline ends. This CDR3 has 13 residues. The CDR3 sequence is CSARAQVNQPQHF. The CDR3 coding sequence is TGCAGTGCTAGAGCCCAGGTCAATCAGCCCCAGCATTTT.

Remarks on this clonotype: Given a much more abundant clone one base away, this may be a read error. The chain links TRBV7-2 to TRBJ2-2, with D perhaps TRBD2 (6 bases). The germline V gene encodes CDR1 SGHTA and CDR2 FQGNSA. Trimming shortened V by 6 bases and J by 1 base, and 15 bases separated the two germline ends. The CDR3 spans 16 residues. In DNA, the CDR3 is TGTGCCAGCAGGAAAAGACGGGGGAAGAACACCGGGGAGCTGTTTTTT. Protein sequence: CASRKRRGKNTGELFF. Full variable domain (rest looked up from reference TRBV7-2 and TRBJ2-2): GAGVSQSPSNKVTEKGKDVELRCDPISGHTALYWYRQSLGQGLEFLIYFQGNSAPDKSGLPSDRFSAERTGGSVSTLTIQRTQQEDSAVYLCASRKRRGKNTGELFFGEGSRLTVL.

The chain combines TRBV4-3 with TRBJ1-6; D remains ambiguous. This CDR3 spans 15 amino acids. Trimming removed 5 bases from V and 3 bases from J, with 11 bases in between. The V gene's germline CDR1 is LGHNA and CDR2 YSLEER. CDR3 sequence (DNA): TGCGCCAGCAGCACCCGGACTGACTATAATTCACCCCTCCACTTT. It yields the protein CASSTRTDYNSPLHF.

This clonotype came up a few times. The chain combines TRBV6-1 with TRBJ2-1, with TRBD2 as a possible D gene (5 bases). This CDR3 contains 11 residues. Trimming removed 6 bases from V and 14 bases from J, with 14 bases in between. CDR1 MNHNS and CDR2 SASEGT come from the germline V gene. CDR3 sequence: CASRSTRVEFF. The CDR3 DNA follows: TGTGCCAGCAGGTCCACTAGAGTGGAGTTCTTC.

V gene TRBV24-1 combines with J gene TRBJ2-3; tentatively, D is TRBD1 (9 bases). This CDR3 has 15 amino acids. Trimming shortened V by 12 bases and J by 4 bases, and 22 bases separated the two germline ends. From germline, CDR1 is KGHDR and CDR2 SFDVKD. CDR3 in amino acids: CASGGGQGFADTQYF. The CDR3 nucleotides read TGTGCCTCGGGGGGGGGACAGGGTTTCGCAGATACGCAGTATTTT.